This is a list of T cell receptor beta chains from one sample in a study of cytomegalovirus exposure and HLA in healthy donors. Sequencing was performed with immunoSEQ multiplex PCR; in TCRdb, only in-frame clones are kept and a portion is missing. Of 65,000 to 100,000 clones in the sample, roughly 80% were seen once. Sequenced: PBMCs. The receptors come from a man aged 35 to 55 in good health and CMV-seronegative. CDR3s include the opening cysteine and the closing phenylalanine or tryptophan. D genes are given only for firm matches. Clone size is shown for a subset of rows, as once, few, many or a class of expanded clone.

D gene	clone size	V gene	J gene	CDR3 protein	CDR3 DNA
-	few	TRBV5-6	TRBJ1-5	CASSLNGGNQPQHF	TGTGCCAGCAGCTTGAACGGGGGTAATCAGCCCCAGCATTTT
TRBD1	once	TRBV18	TRBJ1-5	CASSPGQGGNQPQHF	TGTGCCAGCTCACCGGGACAGGGTGGCAATCAGCCCCAGCATTTT
TRBD2	once	TRBV19	TRBJ2-2	CASSIISGSLIRDTGELFF	TGTGCCAGTAGTATAATTAGCGGGAGTTTAATTCGAGACACCGGGGAGCTGTTTTTT
-	-	TRBV18	TRBJ1-1	CASSEGGKTEAFF	TGTGCCAGCTCCGAGGGGGGGAAGACTGAAGCTTTCTTT
-	-	TRBV30	TRBJ1-6	CAWSVLQGTSPLHF	TGTGCCTGGAGTGTACTCCAGGGAACCTCACCCCTCCACTTT
-	few	TRBV30	TRBJ2-7	CAWSAAGYPYEQYF	TGTGCCTGGAGTGCGGCGGGGTATCCCTACGAGCAGTACTTC
-	-	TRBV9	TRBJ1-1	CASSVGVRNTEAFF	TGTGCCAGCAGCGTAGGAGTCCGGAACACTGAAGCTTTCTTT
TRBD1	-	TRBV5-1	TRBJ2-5	CASREGTGQSGETQYF	TGCGCCAGCAGGGAGGGGACAGGGCAGAGCGGGGAGACCCAGTACTTC
-	-	TRBV2	TRBJ2-1	CASSEALGGEQFF	TGTGCCAGCAGTGAAGCGTTAGGGGGTGAGCAGTTCTTC
-	once	TRBV5-1	TRBJ2-7	CASSLDPTNYEQYF	TGCGCCAGCAGCTTGGATCCGACAAACTACGAGCAGTACTTC
-	-	TRBV21-1	TRBJ2-1	CASSKWSPIGVKLSYNEQFF	TGTGCCAGCAGCAAATGGTCCCCTATCGGGGTGAAACTGTCCTACAATGAGCAGTTCTTC
-	-	TRBV15	TRBJ2-1	CATSRDTRVQFF	TGTGCCACCAGCAGAGACACCAGGGTGCAGTTCTTC
TRBD1	once	TRBV6-1	TRBJ1-1	CASSVKGARTEAFF	TGTGCCAGCAGTGTTAAGGGGGCGAGGACTGAAGCTTTCTTT
TRBD1	-	TRBV6-5	TRBJ2-1	CASSYGTGGMDEQFF	TGTGCCAGCAGTTACGGGACAGGGGGAATGGATGAGCAGTTCTTC
-	-	TRBV7-9	TRBJ2-7	CASSLASDSYEQYF	TGTGCCAGCAGCTTAGCGAGCGACTCCTACGAGCAGTACTTC
TRBD2	once	TRBV6-4	TRBJ2-1	CASSVPSFAGTSTSNNEQFF	TGTGCCAGCAGTGTCCCTTCCTTTGCCGGGACTAGCACATCGAACAATGAGCAGTTCTTC
-	-	TRBV9	TRBJ1-5	CASSPGGGNNQPQHF	TGTGCCAGCAGCCCCGGTGGGGGGAACAATCAGCCCCAGCATTTT
-	-	TRBV6-5	TRBJ2-7	CASSYEQDISYEQYF	TGTGCCAGCAGTTACGAACAGGACATCTCCTACGAGCAGTACTTC
-	once	TRBV5-1	TRBJ1-1	CASSSEGANTEAFF	TGCGCCAGCAGCTCTGAGGGTGCCAACACTGAAGCTTTCTTT
-	-	TRBV10-3	TRBJ2-2	CAITGRPPPGELFF	TGTGCCATTACAGGGCGTCCTCCCCCCGGGGAGCTGTTTTTT
-	-	TRBV9	TRBJ2-2	CASSVGSTPTGELFF	TGTGCCAGCAGCGTTGGGAGTACACCGACCGGGGAGCTGTTTTTT
TRBD1	-	TRBV7-3	TRBJ2-2	CASSPDRANTGELFF	TGTGCCAGCAGCCCGGACAGGGCAAACACCGGGGAGCTGTTTTTT
TRBD1	-	TRBV13	TRBJ1-2	CASSTPGTGDSFLSNYGYTF	TGTGCCAGCAGCACTCCCGGGACAGGGGACTCATTCCTATCTAACTATGGCTACACCTTC
TRBD2	-	TRBV28	TRBJ2-3	CASSSPGLAGGLDTQYF	TGTGCCAGCAGTTCCCCGGGACTAGCGGGAGGGTTAGATACGCAGTATTTT
-	-	TRBV28	TRBJ1-5	CASSLFGAQPQHF	TGTGCCAGCAGTTTATTTGGGGCTCAGCCCCAGCATTTT
-	-	TRBV6-1	TRBJ1-1	CASRPGLLGAEAFF	TGTGCCAGCAGACCGGGACTTCTTGGAGCTGAAGCTTTCTTT
TRBD1	-	TRBV5-4	TRBJ2-7	CASRRDRRFGEQYF	TGTGCCAGCAGGCGGGACAGGAGGTTTGGCGAGCAGTACTTC
-	-	TRBV13	TRBJ1-1	CASSHPQGWNTEAFF	TGTGCCAGCAGTCATCCTCAGGGATGGAACACTGAAGCTTTCTTT
-	-	TRBV28	TRBJ1-5	CASRLFRTPDNQPQHF	TGTGCCAGCAGGTTGTTTAGGACACCCGATAATCAGCCCCAGCATTTT
-	-	TRBV28	TRBJ1-5	CASSLFWGRSINQPQHF	TGTGCCAGCAGTTTATTCTGGGGCAGGTCCATAAATCAGCCCCAGCATTTT
-	-	TRBV1	TRBJ2-1	CTSSPRTSGGKDEQFF	TGCACCAGCAGCCCTCGGACTAGCGGAGGGAAGGATGAGCAGTTCTTC
-	once	TRBV9	TRBJ1-1	CASSLPTGNTEAFF	TGTGCCAGCAGCCTACCGACAGGGAACACTGAAGCTTTCTTT
-	-	TRBV30	TRBJ1-1	CAWTRGYYTEAFF	TGTGCCTGGACCAGGGGTTATTACACTGAAGCTTTCTTT
-	-	TRBV28	TRBJ1-5	CASSAGTTYSDPQHF	TGTGCCAGCAGTGCCGGGACAACCTACTCGGACCCCCAGCATTTT
TRBD1	-	TRBV11-2	TRBJ1-6	CASSTGQANNSPLHF	TGTGCCAGCAGCACGGGACAGGCGAATAATTCACCCCTCCACTTT
-	-	TRBV7-9	TRBJ1-4	CASSLGLSAGATNEKLFF	TGTGCCAGCAGCTTGGGGCTTAGTGCGGGGGCTACTAATGAAAAACTGTTTTTT
TRBD1	few	TRBV5-1	TRBJ2-3	CASSWGQGSDTQYF	TGCGCCAGCAGCTGGGGACAGGGCTCAGATACGCAGTATTTT
TRBD2	few	TRBV28	TRBJ2-7	CASSPLAGGVYEQYF	TGTGCCAGCAGCCCACTAGCGGGGGGGGTCTACGAGCAGTACTTC
-	-	TRBV9	TRBJ1-5	CASSPNAGSNQPQHF	TGTGCCAGCAGCCCGAACGCCGGGAGCAATCAGCCCCAGCATTTT
-	many	TRBV6-5	TRBJ1-4	CASSYGGFGEKLFF	TGTGCCAGCAGTTACGGGGGGTTTGGCGAAAAACTGTTTTTT
TRBD1	-	TRBV5-1	TRBJ1-6	CASSPDDRANSPLHF	TGCGCCAGCAGCCCAGATGACAGGGCCAATTCACCCCTCCACTTT
TRBD2	few	TRBV6-5	TRBJ2-4	CASSYSQGGNIQYF	TGTGCCAGCAGTTACTCGCAGGGAGGGAACATTCAGTACTTC
TRBD1	-	TRBV29-1	TRBJ2-5	CSVRQGAGETQYF	TGCAGCGTTCGACAGGGGGCAGGGGAGACCCAGTACTTC
-	-	TRBV7-9	TRBJ2-3	CASSFRGDTQYF	TGTGCCAGCAGCTTTCGAGGTGATACGCAGTATTTT
TRBD2	-	TRBV4-2	TRBJ2-7	CASSQGGGSSYEQYF	TGTGCCAGCAGCCAAGGGGGGGGGAGCTCCTACGAGCAGTACTTC
TRBD2	few	TRBV30	TRBJ2-1	CAWRTGTSGRAWVNEQFF	TGTGCCTGGAGAACCGGGACTAGCGGGAGGGCCTGGGTGAATGAGCAGTTCTTC
TRBD2	once	TRBV7-3	TRBJ2-1	CASSPQGISGGYNEQFF	TGTGCCAGCAGCCCCCAGGGTATTAGCGGGGGATACAATGAGCAGTTCTTC
TRBD2	-	TRBV27	TRBJ2-1	CASREGGGLASYEQFF	TGTGCCAGCAGGGAAGGTGGGGGACTAGCATCCTATGAGCAGTTCTTC
TRBD2	-	TRBV28	TRBJ2-1	CASSFGLAGWNEQFF	TGTGCCAGCAGTTTCGGACTAGCGGGATGGAATGAGCAGTTCTTC
-	-	TRBV4-1	TRBJ2-7	CASSQQESYEQYF	TGCGCCAGCAGCCAACAGGAATCCTACGAGCAGTACTTC